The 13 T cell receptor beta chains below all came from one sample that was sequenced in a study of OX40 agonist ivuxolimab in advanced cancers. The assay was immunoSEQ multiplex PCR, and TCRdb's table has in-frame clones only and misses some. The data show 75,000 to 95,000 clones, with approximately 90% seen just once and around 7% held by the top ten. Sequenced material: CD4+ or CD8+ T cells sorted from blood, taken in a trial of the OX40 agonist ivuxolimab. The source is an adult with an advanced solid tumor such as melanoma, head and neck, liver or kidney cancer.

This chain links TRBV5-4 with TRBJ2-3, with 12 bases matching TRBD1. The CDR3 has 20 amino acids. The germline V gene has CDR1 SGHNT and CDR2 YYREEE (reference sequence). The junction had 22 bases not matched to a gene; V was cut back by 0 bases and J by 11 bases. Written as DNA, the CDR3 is TGTGCCAGCAGCTTGGTGGGGGGACAGGGGGCAAAAGCGATACCGAGCGGGCAGTATTTT. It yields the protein CASSLVGGQGAKAIPSGQYF.

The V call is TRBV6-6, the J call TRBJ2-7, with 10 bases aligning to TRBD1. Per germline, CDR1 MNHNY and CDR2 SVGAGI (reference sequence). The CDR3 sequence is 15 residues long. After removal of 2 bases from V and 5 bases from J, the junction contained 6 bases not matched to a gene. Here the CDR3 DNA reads TGTGCCAGCAGTTACCTCGGACAGGGGGGAAACGAGCAGTACTTC. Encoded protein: CASSYLGQGGNEQYF.

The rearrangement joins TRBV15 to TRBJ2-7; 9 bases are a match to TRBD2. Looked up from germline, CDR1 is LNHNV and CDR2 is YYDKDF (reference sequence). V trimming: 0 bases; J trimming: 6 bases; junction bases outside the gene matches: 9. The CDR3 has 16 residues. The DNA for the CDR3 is TGTGCCACCAGCAGAGATGGGGCGGGAGGGTCGGCCGAGCAGTACTTC. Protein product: CATSRDGAGGSAEQYF.

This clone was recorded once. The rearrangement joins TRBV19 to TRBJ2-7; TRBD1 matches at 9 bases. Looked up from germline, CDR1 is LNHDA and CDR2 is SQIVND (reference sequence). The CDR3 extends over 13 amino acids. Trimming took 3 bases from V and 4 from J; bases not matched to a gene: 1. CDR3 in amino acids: CASSIDRGYEQYF. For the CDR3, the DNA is TGTGCCAGTAGTATCGACAGGGGGTACGAGCAGTACTTC.

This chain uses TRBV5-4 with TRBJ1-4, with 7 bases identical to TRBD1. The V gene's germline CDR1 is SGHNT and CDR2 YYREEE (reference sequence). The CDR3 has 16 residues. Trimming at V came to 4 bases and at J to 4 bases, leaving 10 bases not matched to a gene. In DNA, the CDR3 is TGTGCCAGCAGCCATCACGGGACAGCGGTTAATGAAAAACTGTTTTTT. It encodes CASSHHGTAVNEKLFF.

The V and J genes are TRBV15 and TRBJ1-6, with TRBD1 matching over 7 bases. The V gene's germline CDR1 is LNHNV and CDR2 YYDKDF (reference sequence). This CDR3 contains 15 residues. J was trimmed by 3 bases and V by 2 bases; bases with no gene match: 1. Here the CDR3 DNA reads TGTGCCACCAGCAGACGGGACAGCTATAATTCACCCCTCCACTTT. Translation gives CATSRRDSYNSPLHF.

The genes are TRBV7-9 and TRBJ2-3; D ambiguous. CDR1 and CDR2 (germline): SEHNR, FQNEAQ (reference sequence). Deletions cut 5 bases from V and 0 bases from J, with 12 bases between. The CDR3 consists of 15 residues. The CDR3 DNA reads TGTGCCAGCAGCCCGGACGGTGGTAGCACAGATACGCAGTATTTT. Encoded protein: CASSPDGGSTDTQYF. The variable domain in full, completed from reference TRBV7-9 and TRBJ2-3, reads DTGVSQNPRHKITKRGQNVTFRCDPISEHNRLYWYRQTLGQGPEFLTYFQNEAQLEKSRLLSDRFSAERPKGSFSTLEIQRTEQGDSAMYLCASSPDGGSTDTQYFGPGTRLTVL.

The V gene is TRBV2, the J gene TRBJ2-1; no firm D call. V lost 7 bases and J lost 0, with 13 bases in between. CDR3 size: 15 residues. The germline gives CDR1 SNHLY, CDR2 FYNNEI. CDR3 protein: CASNRRASSYNEQFF. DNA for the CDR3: TGTGCCAGCAATAGACGCGCAAGCTCCTACAATGAGCAGTTCTTC.

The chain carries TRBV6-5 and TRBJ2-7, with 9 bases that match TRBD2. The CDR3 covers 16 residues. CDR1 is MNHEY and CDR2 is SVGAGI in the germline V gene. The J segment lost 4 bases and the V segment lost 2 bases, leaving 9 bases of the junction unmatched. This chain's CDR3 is CASSYHPGLAEYEQYF. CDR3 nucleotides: TGTGCCAGCAGTTACCACCCGGGACTAGCTGAATACGAGCAGTACTTC.

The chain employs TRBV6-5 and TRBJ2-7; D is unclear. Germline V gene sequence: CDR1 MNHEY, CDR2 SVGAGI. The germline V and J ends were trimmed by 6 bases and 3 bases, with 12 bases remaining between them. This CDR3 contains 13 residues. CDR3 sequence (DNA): TGTGCCAGCAGCCCAGGACGGTTCTACGAGCAGTACTTC. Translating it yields CASSPGRFYEQYF.

The CDR3 sequence: CATSREVLAGGRNEQFF. The DNA for the CDR3 is TGTGCCACCAGCAGAGAAGTTCTAGCGGGAGGGAGGAATGAGCAGTTCTTC. The rearrangement links TRBV15 to TRBJ2-1, with 12 bases fitting TRBD2. This CDR3 has 17 residues. Germline-derived CDR1 and CDR2 are LNHNV and YYDKDF (reference sequence). Trimming at V came to 0 bases and at J to 7 bases, leaving 7 bases not matched to a gene.

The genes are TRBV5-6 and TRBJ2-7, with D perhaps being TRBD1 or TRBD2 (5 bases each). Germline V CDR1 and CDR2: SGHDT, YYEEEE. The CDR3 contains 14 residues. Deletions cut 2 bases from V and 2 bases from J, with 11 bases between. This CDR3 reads CASSFGTGPYEQYF. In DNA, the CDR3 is TGTGCCAGCAGCTTCGGGACCGGTCCCTACGAGCAGTACTTC.

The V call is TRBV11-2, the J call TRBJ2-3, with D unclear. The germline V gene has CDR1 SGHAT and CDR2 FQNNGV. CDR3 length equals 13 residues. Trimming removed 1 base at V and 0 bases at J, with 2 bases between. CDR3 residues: CASSLVSTDTQYF. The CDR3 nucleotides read TGTGCCAGCAGCTTAGTCAGCACAGATACGCAGTATTTT.